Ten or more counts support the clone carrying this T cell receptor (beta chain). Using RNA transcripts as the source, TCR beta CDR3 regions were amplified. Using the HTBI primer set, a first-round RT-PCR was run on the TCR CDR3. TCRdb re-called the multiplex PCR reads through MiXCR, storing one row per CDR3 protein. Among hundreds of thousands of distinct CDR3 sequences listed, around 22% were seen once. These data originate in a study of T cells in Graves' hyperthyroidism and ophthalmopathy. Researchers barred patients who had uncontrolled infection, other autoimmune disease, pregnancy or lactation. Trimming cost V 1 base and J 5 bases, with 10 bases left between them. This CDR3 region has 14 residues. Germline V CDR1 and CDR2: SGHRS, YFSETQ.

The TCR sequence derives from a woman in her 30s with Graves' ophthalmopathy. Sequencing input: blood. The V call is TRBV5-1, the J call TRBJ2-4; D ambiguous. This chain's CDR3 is CASSLMGIENIQYF. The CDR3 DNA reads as TGCGCCAGCAGCTTGATGGGAATAGAAAACATTCAGTACTTC.